Presented here are 25 T cell receptor beta chains from one specimen sequenced in a study of technical replicates of blood from several donors. Sequencing used immunoSEQ multiplex PCR; TCRdb keeps in-frame clones, though not all of them. Of nearly 80,000 clones in the sample, approximately 96% were seen once. Specimen: T cells isolated from PBMCs. The receptors were gathered from a human donor in good health.

The rearrangement uses TRBV11-2 and TRBJ2-7; TRBD2 matches 12 bases. The CDR3 covers 15 residues. The V and J ends lost 5 bases and 6 bases, in that order; junction bases with no gene match: 8. Germline lookup yields CDR1 SGHAT and CDR2 FQNNGV. The CDR3 nucleotides are TGTGCCAGCAGCCAGAGACTAGCGGGAGAGGCCGAGCAGTACTTC. Protein sequence: CASSQRLAGEAEQYF.

This sequence joins TRBV4-1 and TRBJ2-2; tentatively, D is TRBD1 (6 bases). The V and J ends lost 1 base and 1 base respectively, with 7 bases between them. CDR1 is MGHRA, CDR2 YSYEKL, per germline. The CDR3 has 15 amino acids. CDR3 sequence (DNA): TGCGCCAGCAGCCAAGCGGACAGGAACACCGGGGAGCTGTTTTTT. The encoded protein is CASSQADRNTGELFF.

The chain recombines TRBV7-7 with TRBJ2-7, with 9 bases aligning to TRBD1. Trimming removed 3 bases from V and 2 bases from J; junction bases left unmatched: 5. From germline, CDR1 is SSHAT and CDR2 FNYEAQ (reference sequence). The CDR3 covers 15 residues. The CDR3 loop is CASSLGTGSAYEQYF. The CDR3 DNA follows: TGTGCCAGCAGCTTGGGGACAGGGTCTGCCTACGAGCAGTACTTC.

The J gene is TRBJ1-2, the V gene TRBV30, with 8 bases fitting TRBD1. Unmatched junction bases numbered 7, after V lost 3 bases and J lost 7 bases. The CDR3 has 13 residues. Germline V lookup: CDR1 GTSNPN, CDR2 SVGIG (reference sequence). CDR3 in amino acids: CAWRADRGSGYTF. Written as DNA, the CDR3 is TGTGCCTGGAGGGCTGACAGGGGTAGTGGCTACACCTTC.

V gene TRBV27 combines with J gene TRBJ1-1; no definite D call. With 1 base removed from V and 2 bases from J, the gap between germline ends came to 11 bases. The CDR3 has 15 residues. CDR1 and CDR2 from the germline V gene are MNHEY and SMNVEV (reference sequence). The CDR3 nucleotides read TGTGCCAGCAGTTTATACGGCGGAACAAACACTGAAGCTTTCTTT. This sequence encodes CASSLYGGTNTEAFF.

V usage is TRBV11-2 and J usage is TRBJ2-7, with D tentatively TRBD2 (5 bases). V was cut by 3 bases and J by 3 bases, with 9 bases left in between. The CDR3 has 13 amino acids. Germline V gene data show CDR1 as SGHAT and CDR2 as FQNNGV. The DNA of the CDR3 is TGTGCCAGCAGCTTCGGGATCCTCTACGAGCAGTACTTC. Translating gives CASSFGILYEQYF.

The chain joins TRBV27 to TRBJ2-1, with 7 bases fitting TRBD2. J lost 8 bases, V lost 4 bases, and 5 bases had no gene match. Germline V gives CDR1 MNHEY, CDR2 SMNVEV (reference sequence). The CDR3 sequence is 13 residues long. CDR3 sequence: CASSYSSGHEQFF. The DNA for the CDR3 is TGTGCCAGCAGTTACTCTAGCGGTCATGAGCAGTTCTTC.

This clone was picked up one time. The chain has TRBV27 and TRBJ1-1, with D possibly being TRBD1 (6 bases). CDR1 and CDR2 (germline): MNHEY, SMNVEV (reference sequence). Trimming pared 0 bases from V and 0 bases from J, leaving 14 bases between. The CDR3 totals 17 residues. The CDR3 protein is CASSLSGLGDMNTEAFF. CDR3 in DNA: TGTGCCAGCAGTTTATCCGGGTTGGGGGACATGAACACTGAAGCTTTCTTT.

The V call is TRBV6-1, the J call TRBJ2-3, with D possibly being TRBD1 (6 bases). Germline lookup yields CDR1 MNHNS and CDR2 SASEGT. This CDR3 spans 13 amino acids. The V end lost 10 bases, the J end lost 4 bases, and 15 bases lay between the germline ends. In nucleotides, the CDR3 is TGTGCCACGCACAGGGATCCCCCAGATACGCAGTATTTT. Translated, it gives CATHRDPPDTQYF.

The chain carries TRBV7-3 and TRBJ2-3; tentatively, D is TRBD2 (5 bases). CDR1 SGHTA and CDR2 FQGTGA come from the germline V gene. This CDR3 is built from 14 residues. V was shortened by 3 bases and J by 4 bases, with 11 bases between the two germline ends. CDR3 amino acids: CASSFHVGADTQYF. CDR3 coding DNA: TGTGCCAGCAGCTTCCACGTCGGGGCAGATACGCAGTATTTT.

The chain combines TRBV30 with TRBJ2-7; tentative D call: TRBD2 (5 bases). Trimming left V 4 bases short and J 1 base short, with 8 bases between. The germline gives CDR1 GTSNPN, CDR2 SVGIG (reference sequence). The length of the CDR3 is 12 residues. DNA for the CDR3: TGTGCCTGGAAGAGGGAATCCTACGAGCAGTACTTC. Protein: CAWKRESYEQYF.

J is TRBJ2-2 and V is TRBV10-3, with 7 bases aligning to TRBD2. Trimming at V came to 8 bases and at J to 3 bases, leaving 6 bases not matched to a gene. The CDR3 is 14 residues long. Germline CDR1 is ENHRY and CDR2 is SYGVKD. This CDR3 reads CAIRGGADTGELFF. The CDR3 DNA is TGTGCCATCCGGGGAGGGGCCGACACCGGGGAGCTGTTTTTT.

This clone was recorded only once. V gene TRBV18 combines with J gene TRBJ1-1; D is unresolved. In germline, CDR1 is KGHSH, CDR2 LQKENI. There are 13 residues in the CDR3. Between the trimmed V and J ends, which lost 6 bases and 6 bases, there was a span of 14 bases. The DNA for the CDR3 is TGTGCCAGCTCGCCCGGACTTGGAGCTGAAGCTTTCTTT. Translated: CASSPGLGAEAFF.

The chain employs TRBV11-1 and TRBJ1-1; 8 bases agree with TRBD1. After removal of 8 bases from V and 5 bases from J, the junction contained 10 bases not matched to a gene. CDR1 SGHAT and CDR2 FQDESV come from the germline V gene (reference sequence). This CDR3 contains 14 residues. The CDR3 sequence is CASSMTGADTEAFF. CDR3 coding DNA: TGTGCCAGCTCAATGACAGGGGCGGATACTGAAGCTTTCTTT.

The J gene is TRBJ2-1, the V gene TRBV4-1; maybe TRBD2 (5 bases). Per germline, CDR1 MGHRA and CDR2 YSYEKL. The CDR3 loop spans 15 amino acids. The germline V and J ends were trimmed by 3 bases and 3 bases, with 12 bases remaining between them. The CDR3 region is CASSHTTGLYNEQFF. The CDR3 region has the DNA TGCGCCAGCAGCCACACGACCGGACTCTACAATGAGCAGTTCTTC.

J is TRBJ1-2 and V is TRBV4-2; TRBD1 matches at 11 bases. The CDR3 consists of 17 residues. With 1 base clipped from V and 0 bases from J, the junction kept 4 bases outside the gene matches. The germline V gene encodes CDR1 LGHNA and CDR2 YNFKEQ. DNA of the CDR3: TGTGCCAGCAGCCAAGTTGGACAGGGGGCGTCTAACTATGGCTACACCTTC. Encoded protein: CASSQVGQGASNYGYTF.

The chain joins TRBV7-9 to TRBJ2-7; a possible D gene is TRBD2 (7 bases). Germline lookup yields CDR1 SEHNR and CDR2 FQNEAQ (reference sequence). Trimming took 8 bases from V and 6 from J, leaving 8 bases between them. This CDR3 has 10 amino acids. DNA for the CDR3: TGTGCCAGCGGGGGGGCCGAGCAGTACTTC. Amino acid sequence: CASGGAEQYF.

J is TRBJ1-3 and V is TRBV5-1, with unresolved D. Germline V CDR1 and CDR2: SGHRS, YFSETQ. V shed 0 bases and J shed 3 bases, with 10 bases lying between them. The CDR3 has 15 residues. The CDR3 nucleotides read TGCGCCAGCAGCTTGGAAATCCGGGGTGGAAACACCATATATTTT. Amino acid sequence: CASSLEIRGGNTIYF.

V is TRBV6-5 and J is TRBJ1-2; 7 nucleotides align to TRBD1. The CDR3 covers 13 residues. In germline, CDR1 is MNHEY, CDR2 SVGAGI. V was clipped by 4 bases and J by 8 bases; unmatched bases: 7. CDR3 residues: CASSSETGKGYTF. In nucleotides, the CDR3 is TGTGCCAGCAGTTCCGAGACAGGGAAGGGCTACACCTTC.

This clone was detected a few times. The chain carries TRBV5-1 and TRBJ2-2; possibly TRBD2 for D (6 bases). Germline assignment: CDR1 SGHRS and CDR2 YFSETQ. The CDR3 is 15 amino acids. V lost 2 bases and J 0 bases, leaving 8 bases between the germline ends. CDR3 region: CASSFSGANTGELFF. The CDR3, as DNA: TGCGCCAGCAGCTTTAGCGGCGCGAACACCGGGGAGCTGTTTTTT.

This rearrangement joins TRBV7-3 to TRBJ2-1, with TRBD2 as a possible D gene (6 bases). CDR3 length: 17 amino acids. V was clipped by 5 bases and J by 4 bases, with 21 bases between them. Germline V gene sequence: CDR1 SGHTA, CDR2 FQGTGA. For the CDR3, the DNA is TGTGCCAGCAGCGAGAGATCTCGGGGGATCTCGTACAATGAGCAGTTCTTC. Translating gives CASSERSRGISYNEQFF.

This chain joins TRBV30 and TRBJ1-2; D is unresolved. CDR3 length: 12 residues. Per germline, CDR1 GTSNPN and CDR2 SVGIG (reference sequence). V lost 4 bases and J lost 2, with 8 bases in between. The DNA for the CDR3 is TGTGCCTGGATTACACCAAACTATGGCTACACCTTC. Translation gives CAWITPNYGYTF. Based on the CDR3 plus reference TRBV30 and TRBJ1-2, the full variable domain is SQTIHQWPATLVQPVGSPLSLECTVEGTSNPNLYWYRQAAGRGLQLLFYSVGIGQISSEVPQNLSASRPQDRQFILSSKKLLLSDSGFYLCAWITPNYGYTFGSGTRLTVV.

DNA for the CDR3: TGTGCCAGCAGCCTTAGCGGAAGCACAGATACGCAGTATTTT. Translation gives CASSLSGSTDTQYF. The rearrangement uses TRBV7-2 and TRBJ2-3, with D perhaps matching TRBD2 (6 bases). Germline V CDR1 and CDR2: SGHTA, FQGNSA. The CDR3 has 14 residues. Trimming left V 5 bases short and J 0 bases short, with 9 bases between.

The chain combines TRBV30 with TRBJ2-7; D remains ambiguous. CDR1 and CDR2 from the germline V gene are GTSNPN and SVGIG (reference sequence). V was clipped by 7 bases and J by 1 base, with 14 bases between them. CDR3 length: 13 amino acids. CDR3 bases: TGTGCCTTATCGAACTCCCCTTCCTACGAGCAGTACTTC. This sequence encodes CALSNSPSYEQYF.

This chain connects TRBV7-8 to TRBJ1-5, with TRBD1 matching over 8 bases. The ends lost 2 bases at V and 2 bases at J; junction bases unmatched: 14. Germline V gives CDR1 SGHVS, CDR2 FQNEAQ. The CDR3 contains 19 residues. This CDR3 is CASSLSYGTGGRGNQPQHF. The CDR3 coding sequence is TGTGCCAGCAGCTTAAGTTACGGGACAGGTGGTAGAGGCAATCAGCCCCAGCATTTT. Combining the CDR3 with reference TRBV7-8 and TRBJ1-5 gives the whole variable domain GAGVSQSPRYKVAKRGQDVALRCDPISGHVSLFWYQQALGQGPEFLTYFQNEAQLDKSGLPSDRFFAERPEGSVSTLKIQRTQQEDSAVYLCASSLSYGTGGRGNQPQHFGDGTRLSIL.